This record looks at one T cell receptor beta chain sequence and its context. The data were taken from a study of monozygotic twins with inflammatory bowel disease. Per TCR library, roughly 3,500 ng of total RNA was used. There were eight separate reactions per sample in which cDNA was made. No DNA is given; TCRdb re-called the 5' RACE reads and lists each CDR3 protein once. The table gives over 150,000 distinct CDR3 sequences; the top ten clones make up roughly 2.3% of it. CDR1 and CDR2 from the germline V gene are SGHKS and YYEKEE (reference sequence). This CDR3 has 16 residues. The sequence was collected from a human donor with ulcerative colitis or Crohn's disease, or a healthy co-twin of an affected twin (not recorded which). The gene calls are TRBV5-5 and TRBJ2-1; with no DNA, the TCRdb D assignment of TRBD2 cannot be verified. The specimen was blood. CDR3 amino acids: CASSLSGALSYNEQFF.